This entry is about one T cell receptor (beta chain). TCRdb re-called the 5' RACE reads with MiXCR, one entry per CDR3 protein. The top ten hold about a sixth of the sample, which has 450,000 to 550,000 distinct CDR3 sequences, just over 20% seen once. These data originate in a study of T cells after yellow fever vaccination. With 3 bases removed from V and 2 bases from J, the gap between germline ends came to 11 bases. Germline CDR1 is SGHDT and CDR2 is YYEEEE. The CDR3 spans 15 residues. The chain has TRBV5-6 and TRBJ2-2, with a possible D match to TRBD2 (5 bases). Specimen: PBMCs, collected 20 to 25 days after the first yellow fever vaccination. The TCR comes from a man aged 18 to 29 who received the YFV17D yellow fever vaccine. The chain's CDR3 is CASSSGLTNTGELFF. CDR3 DNA sequence: TGTGCCAGCAGCTCCGGACTGACTAACACCGGGGAGCTGTTTTTT.